This T cell receptor (beta chain) was recovered during a study of cytomegalovirus exposure and HLA in healthy donors. The overall study: Among roughly 190 million T cells, an earlier analysis found 117 million unique TCR beta sequences. Whole-study results and caveats: Later analysis indicated greater clonal expansion among HLA-associated TCR beta chains than among equally common other chains. The authors later linked a missense DCLRE1C variant to TCR beta V- and J-gene trimming. Most TCR sequences were seen very rarely across donors, but some public TCRs occurred in many.

As regards this clone: The antigen is undetermined. Its ends do not fully match the called genes, so a read error is possible.

Germline lookup yields CDR1 GTSNPN and CDR2 SVGIG (reference sequence). The CDR3 totals 12 residues. PCR amplification relied on 60 Vbeta primers (plus 13 Jbeta primers). Libraries were prepared by immunoSEQ multiplex PCR; TCRdb keeps only in-frame clonotypes and omits some of them. In the table there are 100,000 or so clones, under 75% of which are singletons. The TCR comes from a man aged 45-65 years in good health and CMV-seronegative. V usage is TRBV30 and J usage is TRBJ2-5; TRBD1 agrees at 7 bases. The assigned J gene may be wrong: the sequence end matches TRBJ2-7 better. Sequences were obtained from PBMCs. CDR3 sequence reads: CASSGTAYEQYF. As DNA, the CDR3 is TGCGCCTCCTCCGGGACAGCCTACGAGCAGTACTTC.